A selection of T cell receptor beta chains follows, all from one sample in a study of Graves' ophthalmopathy and Graves' hyperthyroidism. TCRdb redid the calling of the multiplex PCR reads with MiXCR, one entry per CDR3 protein. The table includes a few hundred thousand distinct CDR3 sequences, roughly 21% detected once. Sequencing was carried out using peripheral blood. All receptors derive from a woman aged 18-30 years with stable Graves' hyperthyroidism. CDR3s include the opening cysteine and the closing phenylalanine or tryptophan. Fields, in order: CDR3 protein, CDR3 DNA, V gene, clone size, J gene, D gene. D genes are given only for firm matches. Some rows mark clone size as missing; the rest say once, few, many or name a class of expanded clone.

CDR3: CASSRTGGLNIQYF
DNA: TGTGCCAGCAGCAGGACAGGGGGGTTAAACATTCAGTACTTC
V: TRBV12-3/TRBV12-4
size: NA
J: TRBJ2-4
D: TRBD1

CDR3: CASSASMTGGGEQYF
DNA: TGTGCCAGCAGCGCCTCCATGACAGGGGGCGGCGAGCAGTACTTC
V: TRBV13
size: many
J: TRBJ2-7
D: TRBD1

CDR3: CASSYSRTGGTGELFF
DNA: TGTGCCAGCAGTTACTCTAGGACAGGGGGCACCGGGGAGCTGTTTTTT
V: TRBV6-2/TRBV6-3
size: many
J: TRBJ2-2
D: TRBD1

CDR3: CASGQGDAGELFF
DNA: TGTGCCAGCGGTCAGGGGGACGCCGGGGAGCTGTTTTTT
V: TRBV18
size: NA
J: TRBJ2-2
D: TRBD1

CDR3: CASSPGTGTSQPQHF
DNA: TGTGCCAGCAGCCCAGGGACAGGGACTAGTCAGCCCCAGCATTTT
V: TRBV7-2
size: few
J: TRBJ1-5
D: TRBD1

CDR3: CATSGMTGGEETQYF
DNA: TGTGCCACCAGTGGGATGACAGGGGGCGAAGAGACCCAGTACTTC
V: TRBV24-1
size: many
J: TRBJ2-5
D: TRBD1

CDR3: CASSPYDRVFYTF
DNA: TGTGCCAGCTCACCCTACGACAGGGTATTCTACACCTTC
V: TRBV18
size: many
J: TRBJ1-2
D: TRBD1

CDR3: CASTAGRRNTEAFF
DNA: TGTGCCAGCACCGCCGGACGGAGGAACACTGAAGCTTTCTTT
V: TRBV6-1
size: NA
J: TRBJ1-1
D: NA

CDR3: CASSLSESLKDYTF
DNA: TGTGCCAGCAGTTTATCGGAAAGCCTTAAGGACTACACCTTC
V: TRBV27
size: NA
J: TRBJ1-2
D: NA

CDR3: CAWTVGISSGNTIYF
DNA: TGTGCCTGGACCGTGGGCATAAGCTCTGGAAACACCATATATTTT
V: TRBV30
size: NA
J: TRBJ1-3
D: NA

CDR3: CASSSSLDPDGETQYF
DNA: TGTGCCAGCAGCTCATCTCTGGACCCGGATGGGGAGACCCAGTACTTC
V: TRBV27
size: NA
J: TRBJ2-5
D: NA

CDR3: CSVEGQGEAFF
DNA: TGCAGCGTTGAGGGACAGGGTGAAGCTTTCTTT
V: TRBV29-1
size: NA
J: TRBJ1-1
D: TRBD1

CDR3: CASSLYGETQYF
DNA: TGTGCCAGCAGCTTATACGGAGAGACCCAGTACTTC
V: TRBV7-3
size: many
J: TRBJ2-5
D: NA

CDR3: CASSVGPNTGELFF
DNA: TGTGCCAGCAGCGTAGGCCCAAACACCGGGGAGCTGTTTTTT
V: TRBV9
size: many
J: TRBJ2-2
D: NA

CDR3: CASSDRGDGEQYF
DNA: TGCGCCAGCAGTGACAGGGGGGATGGCGAGCAGTACTTC
V: TRBV10-1
size: NA
J: TRBJ2-7
D: NA

CDR3: CASSPTSGVGTGELFF
DNA: TGTGCCAGCAGCCCGACTAGCGGAGTCGGCACCGGGGAGCTGTTTTTT
V: TRBV9
size: many
J: TRBJ2-2
D: TRBD2

CDR3: CASNTQGVGQPQHF
DNA: TGTGCCAGTAACACCCAGGGTGTAGGGCAGCCCCAGCATTTT
V: TRBV19
size: many
J: TRBJ1-5
D: NA

CDR3: CSATDSFQETQYF
DNA: TGCAGTGCCACGGACTCCTTTCAAGAGACCCAGTACTTC
V: TRBV20-1
size: many
J: TRBJ2-5
D: NA

CDR3: CAITSDRAYEQYF
DNA: TGTGCCATCACTTCGGACAGGGCCTACGAGCAGTACTTC
V: TRBV10-3
size: many
J: TRBJ2-7
D: TRBD1

CDR3: CASSLTGDKNIKYF
DNA: TGTGCCAGCAGTTTAACGGGGGATAAAAACATTAAGTACTTC
V: TRBV28
size: few
J: TRBJ2-4
D: NA

CDR3: CASSNIPPYEQYF
DNA: TGTGCCAGCAGCAACATACCCCCCTACGAGCAGTACTTC
V: TRBV7-2
size: many
J: TRBJ2-7
D: NA

CDR3: CASRDRVVAENTEAFF
DNA: TGTGCCAGCAGGGACAGGGTGGTAGCGGAGAACACTGAAGCTTTCTTT
V: TRBV6-1
size: NA
J: TRBJ1-1
D: TRBD1

CDR3: CASSEAQGSAKYF
DNA: TGTGCCAGCAGTGAAGCGCAGGGCAGCGCGAAGTACTTC
V: TRBV6-1
size: once
J: TRBJ2-7
D: NA

CDR3: CASSPLDRVYGYTF
DNA: TGTGCCAGCAGTCCCCTCGACAGGGTCTATGGCTACACCTTC
V: TRBV6-5
size: many
J: TRBJ1-2
D: TRBD1

CDR3: CASLGEQETQYF
DNA: TGTGCCAGCCTGGGGGAACAAGAGACCCAGTACTTC
V: TRBV2
size: few
J: TRBJ2-5
D: NA

CDR3: CSVDPTGVYETQYF
DNA: TGCAGCGTTGATCCGACAGGGGTGTACGAGACCCAGTACTTC
V: TRBV29-1
size: NA
J: TRBJ2-5
D: TRBD1

CDR3: CASSPSYRGVWNGYTF
DNA: TGTGCCAGCAGTCCTAGTTACAGGGGAGTCTGGAATGGCTACACCTTC
V: TRBV12-3/TRBV12-4
size: NA
J: TRBJ1-2
D: TRBD1

CDR3: CASSTQGNTEAFF
DNA: TGTGCCAGCAGCACGCAGGGGAACACTGAAGCTTTCTTT
V: TRBV7-6
size: many
J: TRBJ1-1
D: NA

CDR3: CASSLRWTGELFF
DNA: TGCGCCAGCAGCTTAAGATGGACCGGGGAGCTGTTTTTT
V: TRBV5-1
size: many
J: TRBJ2-2
D: NA

CDR3: CASSVDFSGYGYTF
DNA: TGTGCCAGCAGCGTGGACTTCTCGGGCTATGGCTACACCTTC
V: TRBV5-5
size: many
J: TRBJ1-2
D: NA

CDR3: CASRSTGDYGYTF
DNA: TGTGCCAGCAGGTCGACAGGGGACTATGGCTACACCTTC
V: TRBV6-1
size: many
J: TRBJ1-2
D: TRBD1

CDR3: CASSLDQRRAYEQYF
DNA: TGTGCCAGCAGCTTGGATCAGCGGAGAGCCTACGAGCAGTACTTC
V: TRBV5-4
size: many
J: TRBJ2-7
D: NA